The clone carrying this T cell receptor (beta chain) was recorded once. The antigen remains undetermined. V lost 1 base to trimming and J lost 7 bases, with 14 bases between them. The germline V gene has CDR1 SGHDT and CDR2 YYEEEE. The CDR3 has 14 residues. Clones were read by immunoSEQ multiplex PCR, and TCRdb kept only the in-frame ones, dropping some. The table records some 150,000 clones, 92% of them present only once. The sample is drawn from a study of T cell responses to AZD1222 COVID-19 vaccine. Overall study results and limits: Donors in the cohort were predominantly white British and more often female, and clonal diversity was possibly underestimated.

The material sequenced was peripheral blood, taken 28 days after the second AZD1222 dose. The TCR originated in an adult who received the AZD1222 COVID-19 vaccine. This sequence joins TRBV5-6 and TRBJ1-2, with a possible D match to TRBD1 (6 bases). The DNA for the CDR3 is TGTGCCAGCAGCTTGCGGGGGCATGGGAGTGGCTACACCTTC. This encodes CASSLRGHGSGYTF.